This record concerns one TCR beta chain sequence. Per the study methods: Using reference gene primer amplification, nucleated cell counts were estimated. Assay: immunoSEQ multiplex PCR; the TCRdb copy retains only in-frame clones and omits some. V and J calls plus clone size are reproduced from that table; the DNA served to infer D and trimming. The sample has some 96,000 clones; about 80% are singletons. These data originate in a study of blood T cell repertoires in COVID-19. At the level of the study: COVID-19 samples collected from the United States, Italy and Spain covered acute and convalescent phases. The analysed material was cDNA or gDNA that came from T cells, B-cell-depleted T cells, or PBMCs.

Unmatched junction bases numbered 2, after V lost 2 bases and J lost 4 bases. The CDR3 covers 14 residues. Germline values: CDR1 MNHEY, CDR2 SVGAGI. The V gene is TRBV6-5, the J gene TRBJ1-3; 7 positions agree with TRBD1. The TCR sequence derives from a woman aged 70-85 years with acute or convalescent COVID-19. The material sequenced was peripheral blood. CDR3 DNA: TGTGCCAGCAGTTACGGGGGACAGGGAAACACCATATATTTT. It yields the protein CASSYGGQGNTIYF.